These 27 T cell receptor beta chains came from one sample sequenced in a study of T cell responses to AZD1222 COVID-19 vaccine. Method: immunoSEQ multiplex PCR; TCRdb's copy keeps in-frame clones and lacks some. Here the sample spans approximately 140,000 clones, approximately 89% being singletons. Sequenced material: peripheral blood, taken on day 0 of AZD1222 vaccination. The source of these receptors is an adult in good health.

The V call is TRBV10-2, the J call TRBJ1-1; no reliable D call. Per the germline V gene, CDR1 is WSHSY and CDR2 is SAAADI. The CDR3 spans 13 residues. V was shortened by 2 bases and J by 7 bases, with 11 bases between the two germline ends. The CDR3 protein is CASSEREDGEAFF. As DNA, the CDR3 is TGCGCCAGCAGTGAGCGAGAGGACGGTGAAGCTTTCTTT.

V gene TRBV4-2 combines with J gene TRBJ2-5, with D hard to call. The germline CDR1 and CDR2 sequences are LGHNA and YNFKEQ. The CDR3 has 13 residues. V lost 3 bases and J lost 5, with 10 bases in between. The CDR3 spells CASSQSDVETQYF. The CDR3 region has the DNA TGTGCCAGCAGCCAGTCGGATGTGGAGACCCAGTACTTC.

The chain recombines TRBV9 with TRBJ2-1; 7 bases line up with TRBD2. Germline CDR1 reads SGDLS; CDR2 reads YYNGEE. Unmatched junction bases numbered 7, after V lost 1 base and J lost 6 bases. The CDR3 covers 15 residues. CDR3 region: CASSVTGGSGNEQFF. The CDR3 DNA sequence: TGTGCCAGCAGCGTAACTGGCGGGAGCGGCAATGAGCAGTTCTTC.

Remarks on this clone: A much larger clone differs by one base, so this may be a read error. V and J are TRBV28 and TRBJ1-1; 11 bases fit TRBD1. The germline V gene encodes CDR1 MDHEN and CDR2 SYDVKM. The CDR3 totals 14 residues. Trimming at V came to 2 bases and at J to 4 bases, leaving 0 bases not matched to a gene. The CDR3 nucleotides are TGTGCCAGCAGTTTAGGGACAGGGGGCACTGAAGCTTTCTTT. Translating it yields CASSLGTGGTEAFF.

This clone was picked up one time. The chain carries TRBV18 and TRBJ2-7; D ambiguous. Germline V gene data show CDR1 as KGHSH and CDR2 as LQKENI. The CDR3 has 16 amino acids. Trimming removed 0 bases from V and 6 bases from J, with 18 bases in between. This CDR3 reads CASSPPSETARREQYF. In DNA, the CDR3 is TGTGCCAGCTCACCACCGTCCGAAACCGCTCGGCGCGAGCAGTACTTC.

The chain recombines TRBV19 with TRBJ2-1; tentative D call: TRBD2 (6 bases). With 10 bases removed from V and 4 bases from J, the gap between germline ends came to 23 bases. In germline, CDR1 is LNHDA, CDR2 SQIVND (reference sequence). There are 16 residues in the CDR3. The CDR3 DNA reads TGTGCCACCTCCGGGGGAGCCGCTCGAGGGTACAATGAGCAGTTCTTC. This gives the protein CATSGGAARGYNEQFF.

The rearrangement joins TRBV6-5 to TRBJ2-1, with D perhaps TRBD2 (5 bases). The V end was cut by 7 bases, the J end by 4 bases, with 14 bases between. This CDR3 is built from 14 residues. Germline V gives CDR1 MNHEY, CDR2 SVGAGI. The CDR3 sequence: CASMLGSSYNEQFF. In nucleotides, the CDR3 is TGTGCCAGCATGCTTGGGAGCTCGTACAATGAGCAGTTCTTC.

This chain links TRBV19 with TRBJ2-7; weak D call: TRBD1 (5 bases). The CDR3 sequence is 15 residues long. The V gene's germline CDR1 is LNHDA and CDR2 SQIVND (reference sequence). The V gene lost 6 bases and the J gene lost 2 bases, with 17 bases spanning the gap. CDR3 DNA: TGTGCCAGTAGCCTTACGGTCAGGGCTACCTACGAGCAGTACTTC. It specifies CASSLTVRATYEQYF. The full variable domain, completed using reference TRBV19 and TRBJ2-7, is DGGITQSPKYLFRKEGQNVTLSCEQNLNHDAMYWYRQDPGQGLRLIYYSQIVNDFQKGDIAEGYSVSREKKESFPLTVTSAQKNPTAFYLCASSLTVRATYEQYFGPGTRLTVT.

The CDR3 region has the DNA TGTGCCAGCAGCCAAGATGTCGGTCAGAACACAGATACGCAGTATTTT. Amino acid sequence: CASSQDVGQNTDTQYF. J is TRBJ2-3 and V is TRBV4-2; D ambiguous. Between the trimmed V and J ends, which lost 0 bases and 2 bases, there was a span of 12 bases. The CDR3 length is 16 residues. Per germline, CDR1 LGHNA and CDR2 YNFKEQ.

CDR3 sequence (DNA): TGTGCCAGCTCACGGGCACCTAATACCCTCTTGAACACTGAAGCTTTCTTT. Residues: CASSRAPNTLLNTEAFF. This chain connects TRBV18 to TRBJ1-1; D call uncertain. The germline gives CDR1 KGHSH, CDR2 LQKENI. The CDR3 runs to 17 residues. V was pared by 4 bases and J by 0 bases, with 18 bases between.

This rearrangement joins TRBV2 to TRBJ2-3, with D hard to call. Germline V gene sequence: CDR1 SNHLY, CDR2 FYNNEI. The CDR3 spans 16 residues. The V and J ends lost 5 bases and 0 bases respectively, with 15 bases between them. CDR3 DNA: TGTGCCAGCAGTACGGTCGCAGTCTCTAGCACAGATACGCAGTATTTT. Protein sequence: CASSTVAVSSTDTQYF.

The V and J genes are TRBV6-1 and TRBJ2-3; D is perhaps TRBD2 (5 bases). Trimming took off 0 bases at V and 3 bases at J, with 19 bases between the two ends. This CDR3 region has 18 residues. Per germline, CDR1 MNHNS and CDR2 SASEGT. CDR3 in amino acids: CASSEAGYGKWGTDTQYF. In DNA, the CDR3 is TGTGCCAGCAGTGAAGCGGGTTACGGGAAGTGGGGAACAGATACGCAGTATTTT.

In regard to this clone: At one end, the junction sequence differs from germline, possibly due to a read error. V and J are TRBV28 and TRBJ2-1; 10 positions match TRBD2. The CDR3 consists of 18 residues. Looked up from germline, CDR1 is MDHEN and CDR2 is SYDVKM. As DNA, the CDR3 is TGTGCCAACAGTAAGAGACAGGGAAGCGGGGGGGCCAACAATGAGCAGTTCTTC. Translating it yields CANSKRQGSGGANNEQFF.

J is TRBJ2-3 and V is TRBV2; D not certain. Germline loops: CDR1 SNHLY, CDR2 FYNNEI. Trimming shortened V by 0 bases and J by 6 bases, and 7 bases separated the two germline ends. This CDR3 has 13 amino acids. The DNA of the CDR3 is TGTGCCAGCAGTGAAGCGCTTCCGGATACGCAGTATTTT. It specifies CASSEALPDTQYF. Together with reference TRBV2 and TRBJ2-3, the CDR3 gives the full variable domain: EPEVTQTPSHQVTQMGQEVILRCVPISNHLYFYWYRQILGQKVEFLVSFYNNEISEKSEIFDDQFSVERPDGSNFTLKIRSTKLEDSAMYFCASSEALPDTQYFGPGTRLTVL.

The V and J genes are TRBV5-6 and TRBJ1-6; D is unresolved. CDR1 and CDR2 (germline): SGHDT, YYEEEE. The CDR3 is 15 amino acids. V was trimmed by 4 bases and J by 5 bases, leaving 13 bases between them. The CDR3 reads CASSPPIGNNSPLHF. The CDR3 DNA reads as TGTGCCAGCAGCCCTCCCATTGGAAATAATTCACCCCTCCACTTT.

The chain has TRBV29-1 and TRBJ1-1, with D possibly TRBD1 on 5 matching bases. The CDR3 length is 13 residues. The germline V and J ends were trimmed by 6 bases and 5 bases, with 16 bases remaining between them. Germline values: CDR1 SQVTM, CDR2 ANQGSEA. The CDR3 DNA reads TGCAGCGTGGGTTCAGGGATAGGGACTGAAGCTTTCTTT. Protein sequence: CSVGSGIGTEAFF.

The chain employs TRBV19 and TRBJ2-5, with D unclear. Germline CDR1 reads LNHDA; CDR2 reads SQIVND (reference sequence). The CDR3 is made up of 13 amino acids. V dropped 7 bases and J dropped 5 bases, with 14 bases sitting between them. The chain's CDR3 is CASMASEYETQYF. In DNA form, the CDR3 reads TGTGCCAGTATGGCCAGCGAGTACGAGACCCAGTACTTC. Filled out from reference TRBV19 and TRBJ2-5, the complete variable domain reads DGGITQSPKYLFRKEGQNVTLSCEQNLNHDAMYWYRQDPGQGLRLIYYSQIVNDFQKGDIAEGYSVSREKKESFPLTVTSAQKNPTAFYLCASMASEYETQYFGPGTRLLVL.

V and J are TRBV14 and TRBJ1-6; no clear D gene. Germline values: CDR1 SGHDN, CDR2 FVKESK. CDR3 length: 14 amino acids. The germline V and J ends were trimmed by 2 bases and 5 bases, with 7 bases remaining between them. This chain's CDR3 is CASSQTRNNSPLHF. CDR3 in DNA: TGTGCCAGCAGCCAAACACGGAATAATTCACCCCTCCACTTT.

The chain recombines TRBV6-5 with TRBJ2-4; D possibly uses TRBD1 or TRBD2 (5 bases each). Germline V gives CDR1 MNHEY, CDR2 SVGAGI. The CDR3 extends over 15 amino acids. The V end was cut by 8 bases, the J end by 2 bases, with 16 bases between. The CDR3 loop reads CASPGAPGSKNIQYF. The DNA for the CDR3 is TGTGCCAGCCCCGGGGCCCCAGGATCCAAAAACATTCAGTACTTC.

V and J are TRBV3-1 (or the pseudogene TRBV3-2) and TRBJ1-3, with 7 bases that match TRBD1. Germline CDR1 is LGHDT and CDR2 is YNNKEL (reference sequence). The CDR3 runs to 15 residues. The junction had 5 bases not matched to a gene; V was cut back by 4 bases and J by 2 bases. This CDR3 is CASSRWTGAGNTIYF. CDR3 in DNA: TGTGCCAGCAGCCGCTGGACAGGAGCTGGAAACACCATATATTTT.

This chain uses TRBV6-4 with TRBJ2-7, with 10 bases matching TRBD1. CDR3 length: 15 residues. The trim removed 6 bases at V and 2 bases at J, leaving 7 bases unmatched. Looked up from germline, CDR1 is MRHNA and CDR2 is SNTAGT. CDR3 DNA sequence: TGTGCCAGCAGAATCGAGGACAGGGGGACCTACGAGCAGTACTTC. Amino acid sequence: CASRIEDRGTYEQYF.

The V gene is TRBV10-3, the J gene TRBJ2-7; a weak D match, TRBD2 (6 bases). Germline V gene sequence: CDR1 ENHRY, CDR2 SYGVKD. Trimming left V 0 bases short and J 6 bases short, with 18 bases between. The CDR3 is 16 residues long. This chain's CDR3 is CAISESRDFYTGEQYF. The CDR3 DNA is TGTGCCATCAGTGAGTCGAGGGACTTCTATACTGGCGAGCAGTACTTC.

The chain is built from TRBV7-9 and TRBJ1-3; D is undetermined. Germline V gene sequence: CDR1 SEHNR, CDR2 FQNEAQ (reference sequence). V was trimmed by 3 bases and J by 0 bases, leaving 6 bases between them. This CDR3 comprises 14 residues. The CDR3 region is CASSFPSSGNTIYF. CDR3 coding DNA: TGTGCCAGCAGCTTCCCAAGCTCTGGAAACACCATATATTTT.

The chain links TRBV4-2 to TRBJ1-5; maybe TRBD1 (6 bases). Germline assignment: CDR1 LGHNA and CDR2 YNFKEQ. The CDR3 runs 16 residues. The V end lost 2 bases, the J end lost 6 bases, and 17 bases lay between the germline ends. This CDR3 is CASSQYVGHPGQPQHF. CDR3 bases: TGTGCCAGCAGCCAATATGTGGGACACCCCGGTCAGCCCCAGCATTTT.

The chain links TRBV6-5 to TRBJ2-1; tentative D call: TRBD2 (7 bases). V was clipped by 7 bases and J by 9 bases, with 16 bases between them. There are 13 residues in the CDR3. The germline V gene encodes CDR1 MNHEY and CDR2 SVGAGI. The CDR3 DNA reads TGTGCCAGCATAGGGGGGAGGGCGCGTGAGCAGTTCTTC. Its translation is CASIGGRAREQFF.

The chain has TRBV7-9 and TRBJ2-2, with a tentative D call TRBD1 (5 bases). The CDR3 length is 16 residues. Germline assignment: CDR1 SEHNR and CDR2 FQNEAQ (reference sequence). Trimming took off 5 bases at V and 2 bases at J, with 15 bases between the two ends. The DNA for the CDR3 is TGTGCCAGCAGCCCGAGGCGCAGGGATAACACCGGGGAGCTGTTTTTT. Translated, it gives CASSPRRRDNTGELFF.

The chain links TRBV6-1 to TRBJ1-5, with TRBD1 as a possible D gene (5 bases). There are 14 residues in the CDR3. Germline V gene data show CDR1 as MNHNS and CDR2 as SASEGT. Trimming stripped 2 bases from V and 11 bases from J, with 16 bases between. CDR3 sequence reads: CASSESGSVGSQHF. The CDR3 region has the DNA TGTGCCAGCAGTGAATCAGGGTCGGTCGGGTCCCAGCATTTT.